The present T cell receptor beta chain was sequenced within a study of PD-1 blockade in mismatch repair-deficient tumors. Study-level information: All were previously treated, progressing patients with 12 mismatch repair-deficient cancer types.

The germline V gene encodes CDR1 ENHRY and CDR2 SYGVKD. This CDR3 comprises 15 residues. V was pared by 11 bases and J by 3 bases, with 22 bases between. Overall study findings and caveats: After pembrolizumab, tumor-resident clones rose rapidly, then generally contracted before radiologic responses.

Method: immunoSEQ multiplex PCR; TCRdb's copy keeps in-frame clones and lacks some. The table lists 11,000 to 15,000 clones, 65% to 90% of them singletons, with more than 1.5% in the top ten. On this clone: Its specificity is not known.

Every patient had mismatch repair deficiency by PCR or immunohistochemistry. The material was PBMCs, obtained around 15 weeks after starting pembrolizumab. This sequence was found in an adult with mismatch repair-deficient cancer. The gene calls are TRBV10-3 and TRBJ1-1; D perhaps matches TRBD1 (6 bases). CDR3 DNA: TGTGCCCTCAACCCCCGGCGGGAGGGGGACACTGAAGCTTTCTTT. Translation gives CALNPRREGDTEAFF.